These T cell receptor beta chains were read from a single sample in a study of blood T cell repertoires in COVID-19. The method was immunoSEQ multiplex PCR; TCRdb's version includes in-frame clones alone and lacks a portion of them. The table lists about 130,000 clones, 84% of them singletons. The sequenced material came from peripheral blood. All receptors come from a woman aged 25 to 45 who had recovered from COVID-19. The CDR3 runs from the conserved cysteine through the conserved F or W. A D gene is named only where the DNA matches it firmly. Part of the rows lack a size; the others show once, few, many or a class for expanded clones.

d_call j_call v_call clone_size cdr3_nt cdr3_aa
- TRBJ1-3 TRBV6-5 once TGTGCCAGCAGACAAGGGGGAACTGGAAACACCATATATTTT CASRQGGTGNTIYF
- TRBJ1-3 TRBV28 - TGTGCCAGCAGCGGGACATTACGCTCTGGAAACACCATATATTTT CASSGTLRSGNTIYF
TRBD1 TRBJ1-5 TRBV5-6 - TGTGCCAGCAGCTGGGGGACAGGGTTCAATCAGCCCCAGCATTTT CASSWGTGFNQPQHF
- TRBJ1-1 TRBV4-2 - TGTGCCAGCAGCCAAGATAGGACACCTAGGAACACTGAAGCTTTCTTT CASSQDRTPRNTEAFF
TRBD2 TRBJ2-5 TRBV5-8 - TGTGCCAGCAGCGGACCGGCGGGACTAGCGGGTGTGGAGACCCAGTACTTC CASSGPAGLAGVETQYF
- TRBJ2-7 TRBV29-1 - TGCAGCGTCCTAGAGAGGTACGAGCAGTACTTC CSVLERYEQYF
TRBD1 TRBJ2-1 TRBV3-1/TRBV3-2 - TGTGCCAGCAGCCGGACAGGGAATTTGAATGAGCAGTTCTTC CASSRTGNLNEQFF
- TRBJ2-7 TRBV3-1/TRBV3-2 - TGTGCCAGCAGCCACGATGGACAGAACTACGAGCAGTACTTC CASSHDGQNYEQYF
TRBD1 TRBJ2-1 TRBV5-1 - TGCGCCAGCAGCGTACAGGGGGCGCCCAATGAGCAGTTCTTC CASSVQGAPNEQFF
- TRBJ1-5 TRBV7-2 - TGTGCCAGCAGCTTAGCGCACGGGTCCAATCAGCCCCAGCATTTT CASSLAHGSNQPQHF
- TRBJ1-2 TRBV3-1/TRBV3-2 once TGTGCCAGCAGCCAAGGGAGGCGGGGTGAGGGCTACACCTTC CASSQGRRGEGYTF
TRBD2 TRBJ2-1 TRBV5-1 - TGCGCCAGCAGGGCAGGGGGACTAGCGGCCTACAATGAGCAGTTCTTC CASRAGGLAAYNEQFF
- TRBJ2-6 TRBV7-3 - TGTGCCAGCAGCTCCTCTCCCGGGGCCAACGTCCTGACTTTC CASSSSPGANVLTF
TRBD1 TRBJ1-1 TRBV5-1 - TGCGCCAGCAGCCCGGGGGACAGGAACACTGAAGCTTTCTTT CASSPGDRNTEAFF
TRBD2 TRBJ2-1 TRBV10-3 - TGTGCCATCAGGACTAGCGGGTACAATGAGCAGTTCTTC CAIRTSGYNEQFF
TRBD2 TRBJ2-3 TRBV19 - TGTGCCAGTAGTATAGAAGACGGGAGGAGCGATACGCAGTATTTT CASSIEDGRSDTQYF
- TRBJ1-5 TRBV2 - TGTGCCAGCAGCCTACAGGTCTTCAATCAGCCCCAGCATTTT CASSLQVFNQPQHF
- TRBJ2-5 TRBV11-2 - TGTGCCAGCAGCGCCTCAGGGTACCAAGAGACCCAGTACTTC CASSASGYQETQYF
TRBD1 TRBJ1-6 TRBV5-1 - TGCGCCAGCAGCGGTCCGGGACAGGGGCCATATTCACCCCTCCACTTT CASSGPGQGPYSPLHF
TRBD1 TRBJ2-5 TRBV27 - TGTGCCAGCAGCCCACAGGGGGCGCCGGGAGAGACCCAGTACTTC CASSPQGAPGETQYF
- TRBJ2-3 TRBV5-1 - TGCGCCAGCAGCTTGGCCGGGCGGACTAGCACAGATACGCAGTATTTT CASSLAGRTSTDTQYF
TRBD1 TRBJ1-1 TRBV10-1 - TGCGCCAGCAGCCAGGGGGTGGGCACTGAAGCTTTCTTT CASSQGVGTEAFF
- TRBJ2-1 TRBV19 - TGTGCCAGTAGTATAGATAACAGGGGGGGGACGGAGCAGTTCTTC CASSIDNRGGTEQFF
TRBD2 TRBJ2-5 TRBV3-1/TRBV3-2 - TGTGCCAGCAGCCAAGCCCGGGGGGGACCCCAGACCCAGTACTTC CASSQARGGPQTQYF
- TRBJ2-3 TRBV19 - TGTGCCAGTAGGCTTAGCGGAGCCAGCACAGATACGCAGTATTTT CASRLSGASTDTQYF
- TRBJ1-4 TRBV15 - TGTGCCACCAGCAGAGCACAGGGCACCATTAATGAAAAACTGTTTTTT CATSRAQGTINEKLFF
TRBD2 TRBJ2-1 TRBV2 - TGTGCCACCTCCCAAGAGGCTAGCGGGAGGCCCAATGAGCAGTTCTTC CATSQEASGRPNEQFF
- TRBJ1-5 TRBV5-4 - TGTGCCAGCAGCGAAGGGGGAACCCGCAATCAGCCCCAGCATTTT CASSEGGTRNQPQHF
TRBD1 TRBJ1-4 TRBV2 once TGTGCCAGCAAAGGCCGGGGGACAGGGGTTGAAAAACTGTTTTTT CASKGRGTGVEKLFF
TRBD2 TRBJ2-5 TRBV11-2 - TGTGCCAGCAGCCCGCCGCTAGCGGGGGCTGGAGAGACCCAGTACTTC CASSPPLAGAGETQYF
TRBD2 TRBJ2-5 TRBV18 - TGTGCCAGCTCACCACTTCCGGGACTATGGGGGACCCAGTACTTC CASSPLPGLWGTQYF
TRBD2 TRBJ2-1 TRBV9 - TGTGCCAGCAGCGTACCTAGCGGACACAATGAGCAGTTCTTC CASSVPSGHNEQFF
TRBD1 TRBJ2-5 TRBV7-7 - TGTGCTAGCAGCCTAAGGACAGGGACAAGAGAGACCCAGTACTTC CASSLRTGTRETQYF
TRBD2 TRBJ2-7 TRBV12-5 - TGTGCTAGTGGTCTCCGCCCTCTACTAGCGGAGCCTACAAGCTCCTACGAGCAGTACTTC CASGLRPLLAEPTSSYEQYF
TRBD2 TRBJ2-1 TRBV7-9 - TGTGCCAGCAGCTCGGGACTAGCCAAACACAATGAGCAGTTCTTC CASSSGLAKHNEQFF
TRBD2 TRBJ2-5 TRBV5-6 - TGTGCCAGCAGCTTACTAGCGGGAGGGGCCTTTCGGGAGACCCAGTACTTC CASSLLAGGAFRETQYF
TRBD1 TRBJ1-1 TRBV10-3 - TGTGCCATCAGTAGACAGGGAGAAAACACTGAAGCTTTCTTT CAISRQGENTEAFF
- TRBJ1-6 TRBV27 - TGTGCCAGCAGTGTAGCGGGACTTAATTCACCCCTCCACTTT CASSVAGLNSPLHF
- TRBJ2-7 TRBV7-2 - TGTGCCAGCAGCTTCCCGGGCTACGAGCAGTACTTC CASSFPGYEQYF
- TRBJ2-1 TRBV11-2 - TGTGCCAGCAGCTCGCTTTTGGGCTACCCCTACAATGAGCAGTTCTTC CASSSLLGYPYNEQFF
TRBD1 TRBJ2-1 TRBV19 - TGTGCCAGTAGTACAACAGGGACAGGGTACAATGAGCAGTTCTTC CASSTTGTGYNEQFF
TRBD2 TRBJ2-1 TRBV27 few TGTGCCAGCAGTTTCTACAAGCGGGGGGGCTTACCTGTTGAGCAGTTCTTC CASSFYKRGGLPVEQFF
TRBD1 TRBJ1-2 TRBV5-4 - TGTGCCAGCAGCCCCTGGGACAGTAACTATGGCTACACCTTC CASSPWDSNYGYTF
TRBD1 TRBJ1-1 TRBV5-1 - TGCGCCAGCAGCCCGGGGGGGACAGCGAACACTGAAGCTTTCTTT CASSPGGTANTEAFF
TRBD1 TRBJ1-2 TRBV18 - TGTGCCAGCTCACCACCCGTCCAGGGGGCGCTTCCTGGCTACACCTTC CASSPPVQGALPGYTF
TRBD1 TRBJ2-2 TRBV24-1 - TGTGCCACCAGTGACTCACCTGGGACAGGGGTCCCCGGGGAGCTGTTTTTT CATSDSPGTGVPGELFF